This T cell receptor beta chain was sequenced for a study of blood T cells in healthy people across ages. Notes on the study in general: In these data, TCR beta diversity tracked strongly with naive T cell percentage. Older individuals had lower TCR beta diversity per million T cells (the decline was roughly linear). Higher diversity, along with more naive CD4+ cells, distinguished long-lived donors from aged donors.

As to this clonotype: The antigen remains unidentified.

A second PCR, run for roughly 7 to 11 cycles, used a sample-barcoded 5' primer plus a J-beta primer mix. TCRdb itself ran the 5' RACE reads through MiXCR, one entry per CDR3 protein. The sample has around 800,000 distinct CDR3 sequences, more than 35% seen once. The receptor was isolated from a man older than 75 in good health. Sequencing used blood.

The CDR3 region is CASSTGTHHRGTEAFF. The CDR3 DNA is TGTGCCAGCAGCACCGGGACTCACCATCGGGGCACTGAAGCTTTCTTT. The chain is built from TRBV2 and TRBJ1-1; D is possibly TRBD1 (5 bases). Trimming cost V 6 bases and J 4 bases, with 21 bases left between them. The length of the CDR3 is 16 residues. Per germline, CDR1 SNHLY and CDR2 FYNNEI.